The clone carrying this T cell receptor beta chain has a single count. This specimen comes from a study of T cells in Graves' hyperthyroidism and ophthalmopathy. It was RNA transcripts that yielded the amplified TCR beta CDR3 regions. With the HTBI primer set, the TCR CDR3 went through a first round of RT-PCR. TCRdb ran MiXCR on the multiplex PCR reads and lists one entry per CDR3 protein. The sample has around 350,000 distinct CDR3 sequences; about 18% are singletons. Germline V gives CDR1 MNHEY, CDR2 SVGEGT. V lost 0 bases to trimming and J lost 2 bases; unmatched junction nucleotides: 7. The CDR3 is made up of 16 amino acids.

The origin of this receptor is a woman aged 18-30 years with Graves' hyperthyroidism. The V call is TRBV6-2 or TRBV6-3, the J call TRBJ2-7; 7 nucleotides line up with TRBD2. The sample consisted of blood. The CDR3 DNA sequence: TGTGCCAGCAGTTACTCCTGGCGGGAGCAGACCTACGAGCAGTACTTC. Its translation: CASSYSWREQTYEQYF.